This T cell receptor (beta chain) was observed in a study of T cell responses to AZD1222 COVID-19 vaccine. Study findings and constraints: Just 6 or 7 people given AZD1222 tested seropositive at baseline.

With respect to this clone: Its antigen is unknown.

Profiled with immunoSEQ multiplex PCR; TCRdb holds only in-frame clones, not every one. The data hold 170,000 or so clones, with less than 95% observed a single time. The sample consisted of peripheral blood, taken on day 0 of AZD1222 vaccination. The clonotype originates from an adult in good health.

This chain's CDR3 is CASSWRENTEAFF. As DNA, the CDR3 is TGTGCCAGCAGCTGGAGGGAAAACACTGAAGCTTTCTTT. The chain links TRBV6-4 to TRBJ1-1; D is uncertain. Germline assignment: CDR1 MRHNA and CDR2 SNTAGT. Trimming pared 6 bases from V and 2 bases from J, leaving 10 bases between. The CDR3 runs to 13 residues.